This passage covers 25 T cell receptor beta chains from one sample sequenced in a study of T cell repertoires in cytomegalovirus infection. Each CDR3 protein is one row after TCRdb ran MiXCR on the reads. The sample has roughly 860,000 distinct CDR3 sequences, over 25% seen once. Their antigens are not known. The specimen was cultured CD8+ T cells from PBMCs, collected from culture after CMV antigen stimulation. All receptors come from a human donor in good health (CMV status not recorded). Some clones in this sample may be carry-over from other donors' samples.

V is TRBV6-2 or TRBV6-3 and J is TRBJ2-7; D uncertain. Germline V gene data show CDR1 as MNHEY and CDR2 as SVGEGT. V gave up 2 bases and J gave up 3 bases, with 8 bases separating them. The CDR3 loop spans 13 amino acids. CDR3 sequence (DNA): TGTGCCAGCAGTTACCCTCGTCACTACGAGCAGTACGTC. It specifies CASSYPRHYEQYV.

This clonotype was found many times. V usage is TRBV12-5 and J usage is TRBJ2-1; weak D call: TRBD2 (5 bases). The germline V gene has CDR1 LGHNT and CDR2 FRNRAP. This CDR3 has 15 amino acids. Trimming pared 3 bases from V and 4 bases from J, leaving 13 bases between. This CDR3 reads CASGLYDGIYNEQFF. CDR3 nucleotide sequence: TGTGCTAGTGGTTTATACGACGGGATTTACAATGAGCAGTTCTTC.

This clonotype was seen more than once but under ten times. The rearrangement links TRBV2 to TRBJ1-6; D possibly corresponds to TRBD1 (6 bases). CDR3 length equals 14 residues. Per germline, CDR1 SNHLY and CDR2 FYNNEI. The ends were cut back, 4 bases at V and 13 bases at J, with 17 bases in the middle. The CDR3 loop reads CASSGSQGMAPLHF. The CDR3 DNA is TGTGCCAGCAGTGGTAGTCAGGGGATGGCCCCCCTCCACTTT.

The chain links TRBV29-1 to TRBJ2-3; D may be TRBD1 or TRBD2 (5 bases each). Trimming took off 1 base at V and 0 bases at J, with 17 bases between the two ends. Germline assignment: CDR1 SQVTM and CDR2 ANQGSEA. CDR3 length equals 17 residues. The chain's CDR3 is CSVEGLWDGESTDTQYF. CDR3 bases: TGCAGCGTTGAAGGTCTTTGGGACGGGGAAAGCACAGATACGCAGTATTTT.

The chain uses TRBV18 and TRBJ2-7, with 7 bases fitting TRBD1. Trimming removed 3 bases from V and 3 bases from J; junction bases left unmatched: 8. Germline lookup yields CDR1 KGHSH and CDR2 LQKENI. This CDR3 spans 15 amino acids. CDR3 DNA: TGTGCCAGCTCACCCCCAGGACAGGCCGGCTACGAGCAGTACTTC. Translating it yields CASSPPGQAGYEQYF. The full variable domain, completed using reference TRBV18 and TRBJ2-7, is NAGVMQNPRHLVRRRGQEARLRCSPMKGHSHVYWYRQLPEEGLKFMVYLQKENIIDESGMPKERFSAEFPKEGPSILRIQQVVRGDSAAYFCASSPPGQAGYEQYFGPGTRLTVT.

There are a few counts of this clonotype. The CDR3 spells CASSWGRESNTEAFF. CDR3 DNA sequence: TGTGCCAGCAGCTGGGGACGGGAGTCGAACACTGAAGCTTTCTTT. This chain joins TRBV7-9 and TRBJ1-1; weak D call: TRBD1 (5 bases). Trimming stripped 4 bases from V and 1 base from J, with 13 bases between. CDR1 and CDR2 from the germline V gene are SEHNR and FQNEAQ (reference sequence). The CDR3 loop spans 15 amino acids.

This clonotype was observed a single time. The gene calls are TRBV19 and TRBJ1-1; 7 bases map to TRBD1. V shed 5 bases, J shed 8 bases, and the junction held 8 bases outside the gene matches. This CDR3 has 13 residues. The germline V gene has CDR1 LNHDA and CDR2 SQIVND (reference sequence). The CDR3 reads CASSYWTGREAFF. Here the CDR3 DNA reads TGTGCCAGTAGTTATTGGACAGGAAGAGAAGCTTTCTTT.

V gene TRBV11-2 combines with J gene TRBJ2-1; TRBD1 is a possible D gene (6 bases). V lost 3 bases, J lost 5 bases, and 20 bases lay in between. This CDR3 spans 17 amino acids. The germline CDR1 and CDR2 sequences are SGHAT and FQNNGV. The DNA for the CDR3 is TGTGCCAGCAGCTTGGAACCAGGGGTAGCCCAGGACAATGAGCAGTTCTTC. Encoded protein: CASSLEPGVAQDNEQFF. Full variable domain (outside the CDR3, taken from reference TRBV11-2 and TRBJ2-1): EAGVAQSPRYKIIEKRQSVAFWCNPISGHATLYWYQQILGQGPKLLIQFQNNGVVDDSQLPKDRFSAERLKGVDSTLKIQPAKLEDSAVYLCASSLEPGVAQDNEQFFGPGTRLTVL.

For this clonotype: A junction boundary mismatches the germline segment, possibly from a read error. The chain employs TRBV6-6 and TRBJ2-1, with TRBD2 matching 7 bases. Germline V lookup: CDR1 MNHNY, CDR2 SVGAGI (reference sequence). This CDR3 has 17 residues. This chain's CDR3 is CANSHRNRTRVGNEQFF. CDR3 DNA sequence: TGTGCCAACAGTCACCGAAACCGGACTAGGGTCGGCAATGAGCAGTTCTTC.

This clonotype was recorded at least ten times. This rearrangement joins TRBV7-9 to TRBJ2-3; D uncertain. The V gene lost 3 bases and the J gene lost 0 bases, with 16 bases spanning the gap. The CDR3 length is 17 residues. Germline V gene sequence: CDR1 SEHNR, CDR2 FQNEAQ (reference sequence). The CDR3 region is CASSLAPTAPSTDTQYF. The CDR3 DNA sequence: TGTGCCAGCAGCTTGGCCCCCACGGCACCTAGCACAGATACGCAGTATTTT.

This clonotype was seen a handful of times. The V gene is TRBV7-6, the J gene TRBJ2-6, with a weak D call TRBD2 (5 bases). This CDR3 is 20 amino acids long. Trimming stripped 3 bases from V and 4 bases from J, with 25 bases between. Looked up from germline, CDR1 is SGHVS and CDR2 is FNYEAQ. The CDR3: CASSFRRHTLGISGANVLTF. In DNA, the CDR3 is TGTGCCAGCAGCTTCCGTAGACATACACTAGGGATCTCCGGGGCCAACGTCCTGACTTTC. The full variable domain, completed using reference TRBV7-6 and TRBJ2-6, is GAGVSQSPRYKVTKRGQDVALRCDPISGHVSLYWYRQALGQGPEFLTYFNYEAQQDKSGLPNDRFSAERPEGSISTLTIQRTEQRDSAMYRCASSFRRHTLGISGANVLTFGAGSRLTVL.

The genes are TRBV4-1 and TRBJ1-2; 7 bases match TRBD1. The CDR3 extends over 16 amino acids. Germline assignment: CDR1 MGHRA and CDR2 YSYEKL. Germline trimming cut 4 bases from V and 4 bases from J; bases unmatched to any gene: 12. The CDR3 sequence: CASSPSRQGTFYGYTF. The DNA for the CDR3 is TGCGCCAGCAGCCCCTCAAGACAGGGAACCTTCTATGGCTACACCTTC.

This chain's CDR3 is CASRTDIYEQYF. As DNA, the CDR3 is TGTGCCAGCAGGACCGATATCTACGAGCAGTACTTC. The rearrangement joins TRBV2 to TRBJ2-7; the D is unclear. The germline V gene encodes CDR1 SNHLY and CDR2 FYNNEI. This CDR3 is built from 12 residues. Trimming took off 6 bases at V and 3 bases at J, with 9 bases between the two ends.

The chain links TRBV6-6 to TRBJ2-1, with D maybe TRBD2 (7 bases). This CDR3 spans 16 amino acids. The germline V and J ends were trimmed by 6 bases and 0 bases, with 15 bases remaining between them. The germline V gene encodes CDR1 MNHNY and CDR2 SVGAGI (reference sequence). The CDR3 region has the DNA TGTGCCAGCAGCGAGGGGGGGTGGAGCTCCTACAATGAGCAGTTCTTC. Translating it yields CASSEGGWSSYNEQFF.

This sequence joins TRBV27 and TRBJ1-4, with D unresolved. Trimming stripped 7 bases from V and 5 bases from J, with 17 bases between. Germline assignment: CDR1 MNHEY and CDR2 SMNVEV (reference sequence). The CDR3 is 15 residues long. This CDR3 reads CASTPGVGINEKLFF. As DNA, the CDR3 is TGTGCCAGCACCCCTGGGGTCGGGATAAATGAAAAACTGTTTTTT.

The V gene is TRBV6-5, the J gene TRBJ2-5; D is perhaps TRBD1 (6 bases). The CDR3 contains 13 residues. Trimming took 4 bases from V and 7 from J, leaving 13 bases between them. CDR1 is MNHEY, CDR2 SVGAGI, per germline. CDR3 amino acids: CASSFYRVATQYF. The CDR3 DNA is TGTGCCAGCAGTTTCTACAGGGTTGCGACCCAGTACTTC.

Ten or more counts support this clonotype. The chain couples TRBV7-2 to TRBJ1-1; D perhaps matches TRBD1 (5 bases). The V end was cut by 7 bases, the J end by 3 bases, with 12 bases between. Germline V gene sequence: CDR1 SGHTA, CDR2 FQGNSA. This CDR3 is built from 13 residues. This CDR3 reads CASNRGGDTEAFF. The CDR3 coding sequence is TGTGCCAGCAACCGGGGAGGGGACACTGAAGCTTTCTTT.

This clonotype was counted many times. This rearrangement joins TRBV7-8 to TRBJ1-1; D is ambiguous. In germline, CDR1 is SGHVS, CDR2 FQNEAQ. The CDR3 runs 16 residues. Trimming took 0 bases from V and 0 from J, leaving 11 bases between them. The CDR3 nucleotides read TGTGCCAGCAGCTTAGCGCAAGGACGGGTGAACACTGAAGCTTTCTTT. This sequence encodes CASSLAQGRVNTEAFF.

Comments on this clonotype: Since a far larger clone is one base different, this is likely a read error. The chain uses TRBV5-1 and TRBJ2-1, with unresolved D. Germline assignment: CDR1 SGHRS and CDR2 YFSETQ. The CDR3 contains 13 residues. CDR3 nucleotides: TGCACCAGCAGCTTCGGCTCCTACAATGAGCAGTTCTTC. Translated, it gives CTSSFGSYNEQFF.

The gene calls are TRBV7-9 and TRBJ2-3, with 7 positions matching TRBD1. Looked up from germline, CDR1 is SEHNR and CDR2 is FQNEAQ (reference sequence). The CDR3 extends over 17 amino acids. After removal of 6 bases from V and 0 bases from J, the junction contained 12 bases not matched to a gene. The CDR3 loop reads CASRLSPQGDSTDTQYF. The CDR3 bases are TGTGCCAGCAGACTCTCACCCCAGGGGGACAGCACAGATACGCAGTATTTT.

This clonotype was recorded a few times. The J gene is TRBJ1-5, the V gene TRBV20-1; 8 nucleotides match TRBD1. The CDR3 length is 16 residues. With 0 bases clipped from V and 8 bases from J, the junction kept 12 bases outside the gene matches. Germline CDR1 and CDR2: DFQATT and SNEGSKA (reference sequence). DNA for the CDR3: TGCAGTGCTAGAGATCGACGGAGACAGGGGATTAAGCCCCAGCATTTT. This gives the protein CSARDRRRQGIKPQHF.

J is TRBJ2-5 and V is TRBV6-2 or TRBV6-3, with unresolved D. The CDR3 extends over 16 amino acids. CDR1 MNHEY and CDR2 SVGEGT come from the germline V gene. V lost 0 bases and J lost 5, with 16 bases in between. The CDR3 DNA reads TGTGCCAGCAGTTACTCGACAACGGGCAGTCTCGAGACCCAGTACTTC. Protein sequence: CASSYSTTGSLETQYF.

V gene TRBV27 combines with J gene TRBJ2-5, with a possible D match to TRBD1 (6 bases). The germline V gene has CDR1 MNHEY and CDR2 SMNVEV (reference sequence). CDR3 size: 12 residues. V lost 8 bases, J lost 0 bases, and 7 bases lay in between. In nucleotides, the CDR3 is TGTGCCAGCGGACAGTACCAAGAGACCCAGTACTTC. Translation gives CASGQYQETQYF.

V is TRBV2 and J is TRBJ2-7, with 11 bases aligning to TRBD2. With 6 bases clipped from V and 2 bases from J, the junction kept 6 bases outside the gene matches. The CDR3 runs to 15 residues. Germline CDR1 reads SNHLY; CDR2 reads FYNNEI. The CDR3 here is CASSPGTSGPYEQYV. The CDR3 DNA is TGTGCCAGCAGCCCGGGGACTAGCGGCCCCTACGAGCAGTACGTC.

This chain links TRBV27 with TRBJ2-5; a possible D gene is TRBD2 (6 bases). Germline assignment: CDR1 MNHEY and CDR2 SMNVEV (reference sequence). The CDR3 runs 15 residues. Trimming shortened V by 5 bases and J by 1 base, and 14 bases separated the two germline ends. CDR3 coding DNA: TGTGCCAGCAGTCACCTAAGGGGAGGCCAAGAGACCCAGTACTTC. It encodes CASSHLRGGQETQYF.